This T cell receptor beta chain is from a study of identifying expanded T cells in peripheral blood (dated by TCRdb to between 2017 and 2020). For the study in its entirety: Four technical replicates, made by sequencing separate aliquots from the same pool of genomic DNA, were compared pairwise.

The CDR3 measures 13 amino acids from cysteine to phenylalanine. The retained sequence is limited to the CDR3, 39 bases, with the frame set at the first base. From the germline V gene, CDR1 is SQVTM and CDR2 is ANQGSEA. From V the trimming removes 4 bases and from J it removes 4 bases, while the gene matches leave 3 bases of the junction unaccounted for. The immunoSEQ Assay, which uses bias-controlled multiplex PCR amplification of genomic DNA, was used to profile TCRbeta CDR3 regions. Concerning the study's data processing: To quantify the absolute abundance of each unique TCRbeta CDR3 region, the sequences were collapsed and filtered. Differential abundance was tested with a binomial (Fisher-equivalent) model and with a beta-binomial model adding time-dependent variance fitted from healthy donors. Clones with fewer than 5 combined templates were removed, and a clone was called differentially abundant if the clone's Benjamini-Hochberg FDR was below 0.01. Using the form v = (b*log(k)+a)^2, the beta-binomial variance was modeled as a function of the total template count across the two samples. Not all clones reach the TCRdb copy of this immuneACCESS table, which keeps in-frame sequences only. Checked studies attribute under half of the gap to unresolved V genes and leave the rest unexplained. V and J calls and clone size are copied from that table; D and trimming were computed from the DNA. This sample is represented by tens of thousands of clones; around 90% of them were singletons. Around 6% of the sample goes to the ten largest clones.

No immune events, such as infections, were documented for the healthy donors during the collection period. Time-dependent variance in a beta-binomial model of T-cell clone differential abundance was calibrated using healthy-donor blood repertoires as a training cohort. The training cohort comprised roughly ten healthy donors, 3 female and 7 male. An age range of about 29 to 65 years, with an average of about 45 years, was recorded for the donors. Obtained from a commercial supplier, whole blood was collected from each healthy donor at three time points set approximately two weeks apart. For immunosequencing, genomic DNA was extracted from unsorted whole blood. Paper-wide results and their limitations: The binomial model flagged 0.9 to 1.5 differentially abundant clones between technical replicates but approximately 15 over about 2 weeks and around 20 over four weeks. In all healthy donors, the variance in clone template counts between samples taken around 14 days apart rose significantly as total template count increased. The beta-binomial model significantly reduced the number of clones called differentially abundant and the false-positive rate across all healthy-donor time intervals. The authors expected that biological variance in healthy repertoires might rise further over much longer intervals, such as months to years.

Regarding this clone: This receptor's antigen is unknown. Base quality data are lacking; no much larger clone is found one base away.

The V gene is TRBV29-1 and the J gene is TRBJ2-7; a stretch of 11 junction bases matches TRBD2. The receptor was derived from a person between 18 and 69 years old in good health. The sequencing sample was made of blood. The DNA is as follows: TGCAGCGTTGTTCCTAGCGGGGGGTACGAGCAGTACTTC. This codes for CSVVPSGGYEQYF.